The next 21 T cell receptor beta chains were all read from a single sample in a study of OX40 agonist ivuxolimab in advanced cancers. The repertoire was sequenced with immunoSEQ multiplex PCR; TCRdb's copy has only in-frame clones and lacks some. The sample lists 53,000 or so clones; 70% to 90% were seen once. The sample in question was CD4+ or CD8+ T cells sorted from blood, obtained in a trial of the OX40 agonist ivuxolimab. These TCRs come from an adult with an advanced solid tumor such as melanoma, head and neck, liver or kidney cancer.

The rearrangement joins TRBV9 to TRBJ2-2; the match to TRBD2 covers 13 bases. This CDR3 has 18 residues. V shed 4 bases, J shed 3 bases, and the junction held 9 bases outside the gene matches. Germline V lookup: CDR1 SGDLS, CDR2 YYNGEE. Here the CDR3 reads CASSSGTSGKVDTGELFF. The CDR3 DNA reads TGTGCCAGCAGCTCCGGGACTAGCGGGAAGGTGGACACCGGGGAGCTGTTTTTT.

The chain couples TRBV15 to TRBJ1-1; 7 bases match TRBD1. The CDR3 loop spans 15 amino acids. CDR1 and CDR2 from the germline V gene are LNHNV and YYDKDF (reference sequence). Unmatched junction bases numbered 6, after V lost 1 base and J lost 4 bases. The CDR3 region has the DNA TGTGCCACCAGCAGAGGAGCAGGGGGTCGCACTGAAGCTTTCTTT. Protein product: CATSRGAGGRTEAFF.

This chain joins TRBV27 and TRBJ2-3; 7 bases are shared with TRBD1. Germline V lookup: CDR1 MNHEY, CDR2 SMNVEV (reference sequence). The CDR3 covers 16 residues. The J segment lost 6 bases and the V segment lost 5 bases, leaving 14 bases of the junction unmatched. CDR3 region: CASSPRQGFGSDTQYF. In DNA form, the CDR3 reads TGTGCCAGCAGTCCCCGACAGGGTTTTGGTTCGGATACGCAGTATTTT.

The CDR3 reads CASSLKTGGTSGANVLTF. The CDR3 nucleotides are TGTGCCAGCTCACTCAAGACAGGGGGCACCTCTGGGGCCAACGTCCTGACTTTC. The rearrangement links TRBV18 to TRBJ2-6, with 10 bases identical to TRBD1. J gave up 0 bases and V 4 bases, and 6 bases lay outside the gene matches. Germline CDR1 reads KGHSH; CDR2 reads LQKENI. The CDR3 length is 18 residues.

The genes are TRBV11-2 and TRBJ2-1, with TRBD2 matching 9 bases. From germline, CDR1 is SGHAT and CDR2 FQNNGV. The junction had 18 bases not matched to a gene; V was cut back by 6 bases and J by 9 bases. The CDR3 is 17 amino acids. In DNA form, the CDR3 reads TGTGCCAGCAGTGTTAGCGGGAGAGGAGGTTGGGGGCTTGAGCAGTTCTTC. It yields the protein CASSVSGRGGWGLEQFF.

The J gene is TRBJ2-5, the V gene TRBV19, with D perhaps being TRBD1 or TRBD2 (5 bases each). The CDR3 has 12 amino acids. Looked up from germline, CDR1 is LNHDA and CDR2 is SQIVND (reference sequence). The CDR3 region is CASGRRGETQYF. CDR3 coding DNA: TGTGCGTCGGGACGTAGAGGAGAGACCCAGTACTTC. The full variable domain, in which reference TRBV19 and TRBJ2-5 provide the parts outside the CDR3, is DGGITQSPKYLFRKEGQNVTLSCEQNLNHDAMYWYRQDPGQGLRLIYYSQIVNDFQKGDIAEGYSVSREKKESFPLTVTSAQKNPTAFYLCASGRRGETQYFGPGTRLLVL.

CDR3 DNA: TGTGCCAGCAGTCGGGGACAGATGAACACTGAAGCTTTCTTT. It translates to CASSRGQMNTEAFF. J is TRBJ1-1 and V is TRBV6-5; 7 positions match TRBD1. Germline-derived CDR1 and CDR2 are MNHEY and SVGAGI. The CDR3 has 14 amino acids. Trimming cost V 5 bases and J 0 bases; bases outside gene matches: 3.

This clone was picked up one time. The V and J genes are TRBV7-3 and TRBJ2-2; possible D gene TRBD2, 5 bases. This CDR3 spans 14 amino acids. With 0 bases removed from V and 6 bases from J, the gap between germline ends came to 8 bases. Germline V gene data show CDR1 as SGHTA and CDR2 as FQGTGA. This CDR3 is CASSLTGEAGELFF. Here the CDR3 DNA reads TGTGCCAGCAGCTTAACGGGAGAGGCCGGGGAGCTGTTTTTT.

This clone showed up just once. This chain joins TRBV19 and TRBJ2-6, with TRBD1 matching over 7 bases. CDR1 is LNHDA, CDR2 SQIVND, per germline (reference sequence). V was pared by 9 bases and J by 2 bases, with 4 bases of the junction left unmatched. CDR3 length equals 14 residues. CDR3 region: CASSDRAGANVLTF. In DNA, the CDR3 is TGTGCCAGCTCCGACAGGGCTGGGGCCAACGTCCTGACTTTC.

The V gene is TRBV19, the J gene TRBJ1-3, with a tentative D call TRBD1 (5 bases). Germline CDR1 is LNHDA and CDR2 is SQIVND (reference sequence). Deletions cut 6 bases from V and 4 bases from J, with 31 bases between. The CDR3 totals 20 residues. This CDR3 reads CASSIITPGLTSPMGNTIYF. The CDR3 coding sequence is TGTGCCAGTAGCATCATAACTCCGGGACTGACGAGCCCGATGGGAAACACCATATATTTT.

The chain is built from TRBV6-6 and TRBJ1-5, with TRBD1 as a possible D gene (5 bases). Per germline, CDR1 MNHNY and CDR2 SVGAGI (reference sequence). CDR3 length equals 15 residues. V dropped 5 bases and J dropped 0 bases, with 11 bases sitting between them. The DNA for the CDR3 is TGTGCCAGCAGTGTGGGACCCCATAGCAATCAGCCCCAGCATTTT. This codes for CASSVGPHSNQPQHF.

J is TRBJ2-2 and V is TRBV9; 16 nucleotides line up with TRBD2. The germline CDR1 and CDR2 sequences are SGDLS and YYNGEE. There are 18 residues in the CDR3. Trimming cost V 4 bases and J 4 bases; bases outside gene matches: 7. The CDR3, as DNA: TGTGCCAGCAGCCGGGGACTAGCGGGAGGGCGTGTCACCGGGGAGCTGTTTTTT. This sequence encodes CASSRGLAGGRVTGELFF.

The CDR3 reads CASSEPGVENTQYF. The CDR3 DNA sequence: TGCGCCAGCAGTGAGCCGGGGGTGGAGAATACGCAGTATTTT. This sequence joins TRBV10-1 and TRBJ2-3; a possible D gene is TRBD2 (6 bases). Germline CDR1 reads WNHNN; CDR2 reads SYGVQD (reference sequence). The CDR3 length is 14 residues. V was cut by 2 bases and J by 7 bases, with 13 bases left in between.

The J gene is TRBJ2-3, the V gene TRBV7-6; the D is unclear. The CDR3 is made up of 15 amino acids. The germline V gene has CDR1 SGHVS and CDR2 FNYEAQ. The germline V and J ends were trimmed by 5 bases and 0 bases, with 12 bases remaining between them. This chain's CDR3 is CASSRYRTSTDTQYF. In nucleotides, the CDR3 is TGTGCCAGCAGCCGATATAGGACCAGCACAGATACGCAGTATTTT.

This chain connects TRBV28 to TRBJ2-1; 8 bases are shared with TRBD1. The CDR3 contains 15 residues. CDR1 is MDHEN, CDR2 SYDVKM, per germline. Trimming cost V 6 bases and J 3 bases; bases outside gene matches: 7. CDR3 nucleotide sequence: TGTGCCAGCAGGACCGGGACAGGTAGCTACAATGAGCAGTTCTTC. The encoded protein is CASRTGTGSYNEQFF.

In its sample, this clone ranks as medium-sized. J is TRBJ2-3 and V is TRBV15; TRBD2 matches at 10 bases. The V gene end was trimmed by 0 bases and the J gene end by 5 bases; junction bases not matched to a gene: 11. Germline lookup yields CDR1 LNHNV and CDR2 YYDKDF (reference sequence). The CDR3 totals 18 residues. In DNA form, the CDR3 reads TGTGCCACCAGCAGAGATACGCTAGCGGGAGCCGAGGGAGATACGCAGTATTTT. Translated, it gives CATSRDTLAGAEGDTQYF.

The chain uses TRBV14 and TRBJ1-1; 7 bases line up with TRBD1. The CDR3 consists of 15 residues. From germline, CDR1 is SGHDN and CDR2 FVKESK. V gave up 6 bases and J gave up 0 bases; unmatched junction bases: 7. CDR3 region: CASRRLTGVNTEAFF. Written as DNA, the CDR3 is TGTGCCAGCAGACGCCTAACAGGGGTGAACACTGAAGCTTTCTTT.

The chain couples TRBV6-6 to TRBJ2-1, with D unclear. CDR3 length: 14 amino acids. The V end lost 4 bases, the J end lost 0 bases, and 7 bases lay between the germline ends. Germline CDR1 reads MNHNY; CDR2 reads SVGAGI (reference sequence). In nucleotides, the CDR3 is TGTGCCAGCAGTTTGCCAAGCTCCTACAATGAGCAGTTCTTC. It encodes CASSLPSSYNEQFF.

The V call is TRBV9, the J call TRBJ2-7, with a weak D call TRBD2 (6 bases). Per the germline V gene, CDR1 is SGDLS and CDR2 is YYNGEE. Trimming removed 7 bases from V and 3 bases from J, with 29 bases in between. The CDR3 loop spans 18 amino acids. CDR3 amino acids: CASGPGVNRPGSIYEQYF. CDR3 DNA: TGTGCCAGCGGACCGGGAGTTAACCGTCCAGGGTCCATCTACGAGCAGTACTTC.

The chain uses TRBV19 and TRBJ2-1; possible D gene TRBD1, 5 bases. V was clipped by 3 bases and J by 10 bases, with 28 bases between them. CDR1 LNHDA and CDR2 SQIVND come from the germline V gene (reference sequence). The CDR3 totals 18 residues. CDR3 in DNA: TGTGCCAGTAGTATTTACTGGGGTCGGCAGGGTGGCAAGGGGGAGCAGTTCTTC. Amino acids: CASSIYWGRQGGKGEQFF.

The chain employs TRBV18 and TRBJ1-1, with no clear D. The germline V gene encodes CDR1 KGHSH and CDR2 LQKENI. This CDR3 is built from 13 residues. V gave up 0 bases and J gave up 1 base, with 3 bases separating them. For the CDR3, the DNA is TGTGCCAGCTCACCACCCCAGAACACTGAAGCTTTCTTT. Amino acids: CASSPPQNTEAFF.